This TCR beta chain was documented in a study of shared clonotypes between healthy human individuals. Looking at the study overall: Per donor, CD8 memory used one plate, CD8 naive used two, CD4 memory used three and CD4 naive used three. Study conclusions and caveats: Rarefaction indicated that sorted-subset sequencing remained incomplete although depth was large.

Comments on this clone: Its antigen is not known.

Both subsets, CD45RA+ naive and CD45RA-negative memory, were split from the CD4+ cells. How the authors handled the data: Filtering of immunoSEQ junctional sequences could not match full-length read filtering. Measured with immunoSEQ multiplex PCR; TCRdb has only the in-frame clones, and not every one. D and trimming come from the DNA, and the V and J calls and clone size come from that table. The sample carries 1.4 million or so clones, just under 99% recorded once. Source material: naive CD4+ T cells sorted from blood. Indicated subset: CD45RA+ positively selected. This sequence originates from a man aged 25 to 40 in good health.

The CDR3 loop reads CASSPRTLSYEQYF. For the CDR3, the DNA is TGTGCCAGCTCACCACGGACGCTCTCCTACGAGCAGTACTTC. The gene calls are TRBV18 and TRBJ2-7; the D is unclear. CDR1 and CDR2 from the germline V gene are KGHSH and LQKENI. The CDR3 consists of 14 residues. Trimming removed 1 base at V and 0 bases at J, with 7 bases between. Supplemented by reference TRBV18 and TRBJ2-7, the full variable domain reads NAGVMQNPRHLVRRRGQEARLRCSPMKGHSHVYWYRQLPEEGLKFMVYLQKENIIDESGMPKERFSAEFPKEGPSILRIQQVVRGDSAAYFCASSPRTLSYEQYFGPGTRLTVT.